Here is one T cell receptor (beta chain) with its context. The sample's time point: sample taken at primary tumor resection. Whole RNA obtained from tumor, nontumor lung or frozen PBMC underwent sequencing without sorting. This specimen belongs to a study of spatial heterogeneity in lung cancer. TCR cDNA molecules each had a unique molecular identifier. TCRdb ran MiXCR on the 5' RACE reads and lists one entry per CDR3 protein. Of 36,000 or so distinct CDR3 sequences in the sample, 5.2% were seen once. The sample consisted of PBMCs, taken at surgery. This TCR was recovered from a female donor with early-stage non-small cell lung cancer.

CDR3 in DNA: TGTGCCAGCAGTCCACAGGGGTACAATGAGCAGTTCTTC. Translated: CASSPQGYNEQFF. The chain has TRBV27 and TRBJ2-1; TRBD1 matches 7 bases. Germline CDR1 reads MNHEY; CDR2 reads SMNVEV (reference sequence). The CDR3 runs 13 residues. V trimming: 5 bases; J trimming: 4 bases; junction bases outside the gene matches: 2.